The sample holds many counts of the clone carrying this TCR beta chain. What it recognizes is unknown. Germline trimming cut 6 bases from V and 0 bases from J; bases unmatched to any gene: 6. The germline V gene encodes CDR1 DFQATT and CDR2 SNEGSKA (reference sequence). This CDR3 region has 14 residues. TCRdb processed the 5' RACE reads anew with MiXCR; each CDR3 protein has one entry. Of hundreds of thousands of distinct CDR3 sequences listed, roughly an eighth are singletons. The data derive from a study of identical twins. Study-wide findings and caveats: Within twin pairs, the out-of-frame alpha sequences they shared showed excess low generation probability. Fewer insertions were carried by abundant cord blood beta clonotypes, but none was seen in memory repertoires.

The sample was also linked to a second study, of yellow fever vaccine responses in identical twins.

The sample was PBMCs. The chain is built from TRBV20-1 and TRBJ2-3; 7 nucleotides align to TRBD1. This sequence was found in a woman aged 18-29 years in good health. Here the CDR3 reads CSAKTGSSTDTQYF. The CDR3 DNA is TGCAGTGCCAAGACAGGGTCTAGCACAGATACGCAGTATTTT.